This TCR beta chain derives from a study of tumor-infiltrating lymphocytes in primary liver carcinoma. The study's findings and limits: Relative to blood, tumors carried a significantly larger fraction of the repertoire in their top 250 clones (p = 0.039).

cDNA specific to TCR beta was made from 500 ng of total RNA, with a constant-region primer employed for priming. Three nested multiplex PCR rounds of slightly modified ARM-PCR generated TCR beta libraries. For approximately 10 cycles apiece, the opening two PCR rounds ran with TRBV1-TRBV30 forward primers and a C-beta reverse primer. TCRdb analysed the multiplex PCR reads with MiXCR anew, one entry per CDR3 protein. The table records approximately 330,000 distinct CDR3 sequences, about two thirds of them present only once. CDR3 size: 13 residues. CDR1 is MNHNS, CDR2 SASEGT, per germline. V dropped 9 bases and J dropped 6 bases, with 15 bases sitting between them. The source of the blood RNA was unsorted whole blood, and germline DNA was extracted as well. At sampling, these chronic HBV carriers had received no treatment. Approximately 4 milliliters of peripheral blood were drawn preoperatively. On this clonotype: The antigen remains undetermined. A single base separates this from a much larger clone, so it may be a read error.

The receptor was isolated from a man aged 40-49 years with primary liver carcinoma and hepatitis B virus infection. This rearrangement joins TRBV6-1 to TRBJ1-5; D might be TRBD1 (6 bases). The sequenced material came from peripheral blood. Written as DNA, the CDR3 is TGTGCCAGGAGTCAGGGGATTCTTCAGCCCCAGCATTTT. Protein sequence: CARSQGILQPQHF.